The 16 T cell receptor beta chains in this list originate from one sample, sequenced in a study of cytomegalovirus exposure and HLA in healthy donors. The PCR was carried out with 60 Vbeta primers and 13 Jbeta primers. The repertoire was sequenced with immunoSEQ multiplex PCR; TCRdb's copy has only in-frame clones and lacks some. Of about 160,000 clones listed, about 80% were seen once; the top ten hold around 1.3%. The sample taken for sequencing was PBMCs. Receptor source: a woman aged 45-60 years in good health and CMV-seronegative.

V is TRBV7-2 and J is TRBJ1-2; D perhaps matches TRBD1 (5 bases). From germline, CDR1 is SGHTA and CDR2 FQGNSA. The V and J ends lost 5 bases and 3 bases respectively, with 16 bases between them. The CDR3 is 15 amino acids. The CDR3 nucleotides read TGTGCCAGCAGCCCCCGGGGGTTCGGGGACTATGGCTACACCTTC. Protein: CASSPRGFGDYGYTF.

V usage is TRBV10-3 and J usage is TRBJ2-6, with 12 bases fitting TRBD1. J lost 2 bases, V lost 4 bases, and 9 bases had no gene match. The V gene's germline CDR1 is ENHRY and CDR2 SYGVKD. This CDR3 has 19 residues. The CDR3 protein is CAISGGGTGGFTGANVLTF. CDR3 DNA sequence: TGTGCCATCAGTGGAGGGGGGACAGGGGGCTTCACTGGGGCCAACGTCCTGACTTTC.

The gene calls are TRBV9 and TRBJ1-2, with a weak D call TRBD1 (6 bases). This CDR3 has 13 amino acids. The V end was cut by 4 bases, the J end by 4 bases, with 11 bases between. Germline V gene lookup returns CDR1 SGDLS and CDR2 YYNGEE. CDR3 in amino acids: CASSPQGSYGYTF. The CDR3 bases are TGTGCCAGCAGCCCACAGGGTTCCTATGGCTACACCTTC.

V gene TRBV28 combines with J gene TRBJ1-3, with D perhaps TRBD1 (5 bases). This CDR3 has 14 amino acids. Trimming cost V 2 bases and J 0 bases, with 5 bases left between them. Per germline, CDR1 MDHEN and CDR2 SYDVKM. The DNA for the CDR3 is TGTGCCAGCAGTTTAACAGGCTCTGGAAACACCATATATTTT. Protein sequence: CASSLTGSGNTIYF. Full variable domain (outside the CDR3, taken from reference TRBV28 and TRBJ1-3): DVKVTQSSRYLVKRTGEKVFLECVQDMDHENMFWYRQDPGLGLRLIYFSYDVKMKEKGDIPEGYSVSREKKERFSLILESASTNQTSMYLCASSLTGSGNTIYFGEGSWLTVV.

Comments on this clone: At one end the junction does not follow the germline gene, possibly because of a read error. The chain links TRBV11-2 to TRBJ2-7; 9 bases are a match to TRBD1. Per the germline V gene, CDR1 is SGHAT and CDR2 is FQNNGV. This CDR3 has 12 residues. The CDR3 DNA sequence: TGTGCCAGCAGCCCCCGGGACAGGGAAGGAAGTTTC. Translation gives CASSPRDREGSF.

This clone was seen a single time. CDR3 region: CASSLGRGEVNEQFF. CDR3 bases: TGTGCCAGCAGCTTAGGGCGGGGGGAAGTCAATGAGCAGTTCTTC. The J gene is TRBJ2-1, the V gene TRBV7-9; 8 bases fit TRBD2. V was clipped by 1 base and J by 6 bases; unmatched bases: 5. From germline, CDR1 is SEHNR and CDR2 FQNEAQ (reference sequence). CDR3 size: 15 residues.

The rearrangement links TRBV6-5 to TRBJ1-4; a weak D match, TRBD1 (5 bases). The length of the CDR3 is 14 residues. Germline V gene sequence: CDR1 MNHEY, CDR2 SVGAGI. V lost 6 bases to trimming and J lost 5 bases, with 13 bases between them. This chain's CDR3 is CASSGRQRNEKLFF. Here the CDR3 DNA reads TGTGCCAGCAGCGGTCGACAGAGAAATGAAAAACTGTTTTTT.

V gene TRBV7-2 combines with J gene TRBJ1-2, with 8 bases lining up with TRBD1. After removal of 7 bases from V and 6 bases from J, the junction contained 7 bases not matched to a gene. The CDR3 contains 13 residues. The V gene's germline CDR1 is SGHTA and CDR2 FQGNSA. The CDR3 nucleotides read TGTGCCAGCAACAACCAGGGGGCGAATGGCTACACCTTC. Amino acids: CASNNQGANGYTF.

This clone was seen a few times. The chain carries TRBV7-2 and TRBJ1-5; D perhaps matches TRBD1 (5 bases). Germline loops: CDR1 SGHTA, CDR2 FQGNSA. Trimming took 6 bases from V and 7 from J, leaving 13 bases between them. The CDR3 consists of 13 residues. The CDR3: CASSSGGEQPQHF. CDR3 bases: TGTGCCAGCAGTTCGGGGGGGGAACAGCCCCAGCATTTT.

This clone turned up a few times. The chain combines TRBV2 with TRBJ1-6; maybe TRBD1 (6 bases). Germline lookup yields CDR1 SNHLY and CDR2 FYNNEI. V was cut by 7 bases and J by 9 bases, with 10 bases left in between. The CDR3 totals 12 residues. The DNA for the CDR3 is TGTGCCAGCAAGGCAGGGGCTTCACCCCTCCACTTT. Its translation: CASKAGASPLHF.

The V gene is TRBV4-2, the J gene TRBJ2-7; D is undetermined. Trimming took off 5 bases at V and 6 bases at J, with 17 bases between the two ends. In germline, CDR1 is LGHNA, CDR2 YNFKEQ. The CDR3 covers 14 residues. The CDR3 nucleotides are TGTGCCAGCAGCTCCCCCTCCGGGTTCACCGAGCAGTACTTC. As protein: CASSSPSGFTEQYF.

This clone came up once. The V and J genes are TRBV12-2 and TRBJ1-3; the tabulated D call, TRBD1, remains unverified against the DNA. TRBV12-2 is a listed pseudogene. The CDR3 has 14 amino acids. The CDR3 DNA is TGTGCAAGTCGCTCCGACAGGGGGAGAAACACCATATATTTT. Protein product: CASRSDRGRNTIYF.

The chain joins TRBV28 to TRBJ1-6; weak D call: TRBD1 (5 bases). CDR1 is MDHEN and CDR2 is SYDVKM in the germline V gene. The V gene lost 3 bases and the J gene lost 7 bases, with 13 bases spanning the gap. The CDR3 is 15 amino acids. The CDR3 region has the DNA TGTGCCAGCAGTTTTTCAGGGTTGGGAAATTCACCCCTCCACTTT. Its translation: CASSFSGLGNSPLHF.

The chain combines TRBV7-2 with TRBJ2-5; 10 bases map to TRBD1. The germline V gene encodes CDR1 SGHTA and CDR2 FQGNSA. CDR3 length: 16 amino acids. Trimming took 5 bases from V and 1 from J; bases not matched to a gene: 7. The CDR3 sequence is CASSQRQGAFQETQYF. The CDR3 coding sequence is TGTGCCAGCAGCCAGAGACAGGGGGCTTTCCAAGAGACCCAGTACTTC.

The chain carries TRBV10-3 and TRBJ2-5, with a tentative D call TRBD2 (5 bases). The tail of the sequence fits TRBJ2-7 better, so the J call may be wrong. The CDR3 contains 14 residues. The germline CDR1 and CDR2 sequences are ENHRY and SYGVKD. The CDR3 region has the DNA TGTGCCATCAGTGAGCTCCCTCGGGGAGACGAGCAGTACTTC. As protein: CAISELPRGDEQYF.

The V gene is TRBV29-1, the J gene TRBJ1-1; possible D gene TRBD1, 6 bases. Deletions cut 3 bases from V and 2 bases from J, with 10 bases between. The germline CDR1 and CDR2 sequences are SQVTM and ANQGSEA. CDR3 length: 13 residues. CDR3: CSVDLGGNTEAFF. CDR3 nucleotides: TGCAGCGTTGATCTAGGGGGAAACACTGAAGCTTTCTTT. The variable domain in full, with the rest retrieved from reference TRBV29-1 and TRBJ1-1, is SAVISQKPSRDICQRGTSLTIQCQVDSQVTMMFWYRQQPGQSLTLIATANQGSEATYESGFVIDKFPISRPNLTFSTLTVSNMSPEDSSIYLCSVDLGGNTEAFFGQGTRLTVV.